These 13 T cell receptor beta chains originate from one sample sequenced in a study of OX40 agonist ivuxolimab in advanced cancers. Library method: the immunoSEQ multiplex PCR assay. TCRdb took over this immuneACCESS table, retaining in-frame rearrangements with V and J assigned. Such tables are incomplete; in checked studies, under half of the missing clones stem from an unresolved V gene, and the remainder is unexplained. The sample table records 60,000 to 75,000 clones; approximately 80% of these occur just once. The ten largest account for more than 1.4% of the sample. The sequencing used CD4+ or CD8+ T cells sorted from blood, collected in a trial of the OX40 agonist ivuxolimab. These receptor sequences come from an adult with an advanced solid tumor such as melanoma, head and neck, liver or kidney cancer.

The V and J genes are TRBV11-2 and TRBJ2-2; D possibly uses TRBD1 or TRBD2 (5 bases each). CDR1 is SGHAT, CDR2 FQNNGV, per germline. Between the trimmed V and J ends, which lost 6 bases and 5 bases, there was a span of 19 bases. The CDR3 is 16 amino acids. This chain's CDR3 is CASRKGRNALTGELFF. The CDR3 region has the DNA TGTGCCAGCAGAAAGGGGAGAAACGCTCTTACCGGGGAGCTGTTTTTT.

This chain joins TRBV11-2 and TRBJ2-5; D is tentatively TRBD1 or TRBD2 (7 bases each). V lost 6 bases and J lost 4, with 15 bases in between. The CDR3 sequence is 14 residues long. From germline, CDR1 is SGHAT and CDR2 FQNNGV. The CDR3 DNA follows: TGTGCCAGCAGGGATACAGGGGAGGGAGAGACCCAGTACTTC. Protein sequence: CASRDTGEGETQYF. Filled out from reference TRBV11-2 and TRBJ2-5, the complete variable domain reads EAGVAQSPRYKIIEKRQSVAFWCNPISGHATLYWYQQILGQGPKLLIQFQNNGVVDDSQLPKDRFSAERLKGVDSTLKIQPAKLEDSAVYLCASRDTGEGETQYFGPGTRLLVL.

The rearrangement uses TRBV6-5 and TRBJ2-7; 9 bases agree with TRBD1. The CDR3 runs to 15 residues. Germline V gene sequence: CDR1 MNHEY, CDR2 SVGAGI. Germline trimming cut 6 bases from V and 5 bases from J; bases unmatched to any gene: 11. The CDR3 DNA reads as TGTGCCAGCAGCTCCGCCGGGACAGGGAAAGACGAGCAGTACTTC. Amino acids: CASSSAGTGKDEQYF.

The chain joins TRBV5-1 to TRBJ1-5, with D perhaps TRBD1 (5 bases). Germline lookup yields CDR1 SGHRS and CDR2 YFSETQ. V lost 4 bases and J lost 5, with 13 bases in between. The CDR3 has 14 amino acids. The CDR3, as DNA: TGCGCCAGCAGCCCCACGTCGGGGGATCAGCCCCAGCATTTT. Translation gives CASSPTSGDQPQHF.

V is TRBV5-6 and J is TRBJ2-5; unclear D gene. The CDR3 has 14 amino acids. The V end was cut by 5 bases, the J end by 5 bases, with 16 bases between. Germline CDR1 is SGHDT and CDR2 is YYEEEE. The CDR3, as DNA: TGTGCCAGCAGTGATTACCTGGTTGGGGAGACCCAGTACTTC. Residues: CASSDYLVGETQYF.

The rearrangement links TRBV10-3 to TRBJ1-2, with 9 bases fitting TRBD1. Unmatched junction bases numbered 11, after V lost 2 bases and J lost 7 bases. Per germline, CDR1 ENHRY and CDR2 SYGVKD. CDR3 length: 16 amino acids. The DNA for the CDR3 is TGTGCCATCAGTGAGGGGGACAGGGCCGCCTCGTCTGGCTACACCTTC. Its translation: CAISEGDRAASSGYTF.

V and J are TRBV6-1 and TRBJ2-2, with 7 bases fitting TRBD1. V dropped 3 bases and J dropped 3; count of bases not matched to a gene: 4. This CDR3 contains 15 residues. Germline V gene lookup returns CDR1 MNHNS and CDR2 SASEGT. The CDR3 region has the DNA TGTGCCAGCAGTGAGGGGCAGGGGGACACCGGGGAGCTGTTTTTT. Protein: CASSEGQGDTGELFF.

The chain recombines TRBV11-2 with TRBJ1-2, with D perhaps TRBD1 (5 bases). Germline CDR1 and CDR2: SGHAT and FQNNGV. V lost 8 bases to trimming and J lost 5 bases, with 18 bases between them. This CDR3 has 14 residues. The chain's CDR3 is CASRPGDLGYGYTF. Here the CDR3 DNA reads TGTGCCAGCCGACCCGGGGACTTGGGGTATGGCTACACCTTC.

The chain is built from TRBV19 and TRBJ2-1; the match to TRBD2 covers 10 bases. V lost 5 bases to trimming and J lost 1 base; unmatched junction nucleotides: 5. The CDR3 totals 16 residues. From germline, CDR1 is LNHDA and CDR2 SQIVND (reference sequence). The CDR3 loop is CASSRIAGGSYNEQFF. Here the CDR3 DNA reads TGTGCCAGTAGTCGAATAGCGGGGGGATCCTACAATGAGCAGTTCTTC.

The chain employs TRBV5-5 and TRBJ2-5; the D gene is possibly TRBD1 (5 bases). Looked up from germline, CDR1 is SGHKS and CDR2 is YYEKEE (reference sequence). V gave up 4 bases and J gave up 1 base, with 14 bases separating them. The CDR3 has 15 residues. CDR3 in DNA: TGTGCCAGCAGCGGGGAACAGGCCAGCCAAGAGACCCAGTACTTC. Protein: CASSGEQASQETQYF.

The J gene is TRBJ1-4, the V gene TRBV6-1; D gene unclear. The ends were cut back, 7 bases at V and 8 bases at J, with 14 bases in the middle. The CDR3 covers 13 residues. Germline loops: CDR1 MNHNS, CDR2 SASEGT. CDR3 bases: TGTGCCAGCAAAGGAACAGTTTGGGAAAAACTGTTTTTT. Amino acids: CASKGTVWEKLFF.

This clone has only one observation. The rearrangement joins TRBV6-6 to TRBJ1-1, with D possibly matching TRBD1 (5 bases). The CDR3 length is 13 residues. Trimming stripped 3 bases from V and 7 bases from J, with 12 bases between. Germline V CDR1 and CDR2: MNHNY, SVGAGI (reference sequence). The CDR3 here is CASSYSGSREAFF. In DNA, the CDR3 is TGTGCCAGCAGTTATTCAGGGTCCCGTGAAGCTTTCTTT.

This clone was counted a single time. The chain employs TRBV5-1 and TRBJ1-5; the D is unclear. The CDR3 has 15 residues. Trimming pared 0 bases from V and 1 base from J, leaving 8 bases between. Germline V gene lookup returns CDR1 SGHRS and CDR2 YFSETQ. The CDR3 spells CASSLAGASNQPQHF. The DNA of the CDR3 is TGCGCCAGCAGCTTGGCGGGTGCAAGCAATCAGCCCCAGCATTTT.